The next 2 T cell receptor beta chains were all read from a single sample in a study of T-cell reconstitution after alpha-beta-depleted transplantation in children. For TCRbeta, the library was prepared with unique molecular identifiers. MiXCR was run by TCRdb on the PCR reads, yielding one entry per CDR3 protein. Here the sample spans a few hundred thousand distinct CDR3 sequences, around 27% being singletons. The sample in question was PBMCs, obtained before TCRalphabeta/CD19-depleted stem cell transplant. All receptors derive from a boy in the first two years of life with Wiskott-Aldrich syndrome, due to receive a stem cell transplant.

V usage is TRBV7-2 and J usage is TRBJ1-1; D is unresolved. Germline V gene sequence: CDR1 SGHTA, CDR2 FQGNSA. This CDR3 has 14 residues. V was pared by 5 bases and J by 0 bases, with 10 bases between. CDR3 in DNA: TGTGCCAGCAGCCCAACAATCATGAACACTGAAGCTTTCTTT. This gives the protein CASSPTIMNTEAFF.

The table lists this clonotype with a few counts. The rearrangement joins TRBV27 to TRBJ1-6, with D maybe TRBD1 (5 bases). The CDR3 spans 12 residues. Between the trimmed V and J ends, which lost 5 bases and 7 bases, there was a span of 6 bases. Germline V lookup: CDR1 MNHEY, CDR2 SMNVEV (reference sequence). The CDR3 sequence is CASSDRNSPLHF. CDR3 in DNA: TGTGCCAGCAGTGACAGAAATTCACCCCTCCACTTT.